These T cell receptor beta chains were read from a single sample in a study of blood T cell repertoires in COVID-19. Produced via immunoSEQ multiplex PCR; TCRdb's table is partial and in-frame only. The table has 130,000 or so clones, about 86% seen once; the top ten hold approximately 8.3%. The sequencing input was peripheral blood. These receptor sequences come from a woman in her sixties with acute or convalescent COVID-19. Both conserved end residues are part of each CDR3. The D gene is left open where the match is weak. Some rows mark clone size as missing; the rest say once, few, many or name a class of expanded clone.

-	TRBV11-2	-	TRBJ2-4	TGTGCCAGCAGCTTAGGGGCAGGGGAAAACATTCAGTACTTC	CASSLGAGENIQYF
-	TRBV24-1	TRBD2	TRBJ2-1	TGTGCCACCAGTGATCCAGGACTAGCGGGGCGCAATGAGCAGTTCTTC	CATSDPGLAGRNEQFF
-	TRBV6-5	-	TRBJ1-2	TGTGCCAGCAGTTACTCTCGGGGGAACTATGGCTACACCTTC	CASSYSRGNYGYTF
-	TRBV5-1	-	TRBJ2-1	TGCGCCAGCAGCTTCAGGGGACGGGGCCTCTACAATGAGCAGTTCTTC	CASSFRGRGLYNEQFF
-	TRBV27	-	TRBJ2-5	TGTGCCAGCAGCTTCCAAGAGACCCAGTACTTC	CASSFQETQYF
-	TRBV5-5	-	TRBJ2-2	TGTGCCAGCAGCTTGAGGGGCAGGGGCTTAAAGGAGGCATGGGAGCTGTTTTTT	CASSLRGRGLKEAWELFF
-	TRBV7-9	TRBD1	TRBJ2-5	TGTGCCAGCAGCTTAGCCTCGGGACAGTCATTACAAGAGACCCAGTACTTC	CASSLASGQSLQETQYF
-	TRBV12-3/TRBV12-4	TRBD1	TRBJ1-2	TGTGCCAGCAGTTCGGACAGGTTCTATGGCTACACCTTC	CASSSDRFYGYTF
-	TRBV7-2	TRBD2	TRBJ2-5	TGTGCCAGCAGCCCACGACTAGCGGGGGGGCAAGAGACCCAGTACTTC	CASSPRLAGGQETQYF
-	TRBV4-2	TRBD1	TRBJ1-3	TGTGCCAGCAGCCAAGATTTAAGGACAGGGTCTGGAAACACCATATATTTT	CASSQDLRTGSGNTIYF
-	TRBV19	TRBD1	TRBJ1-5	TGTGCCAGTAGCCTTTCCGGGACAGGGGGATTTGATAGCAATCAGCCCCAGCATTTT	CASSLSGTGGFDSNQPQHF
-	TRBV6-5	-	TRBJ1-1	TGTGCCAGCACCCCGCAAACAAACACTGAAGCTTTCTTT	CASTPQTNTEAFF
-	TRBV5-1	-	TRBJ2-2	TGCGCCAGCAGCTTGTTCCCCCTCGGACAGCCGAACACCGGGGAGCTGTTTTTT	CASSLFPLGQPNTGELFF
-	TRBV18	-	TRBJ2-7	TGTGCCAGCTCACCACGCGGGACAGAGATGACTACCAGTTTAGTATTACACGAGCAGTACTTC	CASSPRGTEMTTSLVLHEQYF
-	TRBV5-1	-	TRBJ1-1	TGCGCCAGCAGCTTGGAGTACAGGGTCATGAACACTGAAGCTTTCTTT	CASSLEYRVMNTEAFF
-	TRBV9	-	TRBJ2-2	TGTGCCAGCAGCGTAGAAGTGGGGGGGCGGACCGGGGAGCTGTTTTTT	CASSVEVGGRTGELFF
-	TRBV10-3	TRBD2	TRBJ2-1	TGTGCCATCAGGGGACGGGGGGATCTTAAACACGGGTCCTACAATGAGCAGTTCTTC	CAIRGRGDLKHGSYNEQFF
-	TRBV5-1	-	TRBJ1-1	TGCGCCAGCAGCTTTGGCGGGGTTCAGAACACTGAAGCTTTCTTT	CASSFGGVQNTEAFF
-	TRBV5-4	TRBD2	TRBJ2-2	TGTGCCATCCCCCGGGGGGGGCTGAACACCGGGGAGCTGTTTTTT	CAIPRGGLNTGELFF
-	TRBV28	-	TRBJ1-2	TGTGCCAGCAGTTTATCCCAGGAGGCTAACTATGGCTACACCTTC	CASSLSQEANYGYTF
few	TRBV11-2	-	TRBJ1-6	TGTGCCAGCAGCTCCAGGGGTAATAATTCACCCCTCCACTTT	CASSSRGNNSPLHF
-	TRBV6-5	-	TRBJ1-3	TGTGCCAGTTCGCGGACATTGAGCTCTGGAAACACCATATATTTT	CASSRTLSSGNTIYF
-	TRBV20-1	-	TRBJ1-1	TGCAGTGCCGGTTTGGGCGCTGAAGCTTTCTTT	CSAGLGAEAFF
-	TRBV14	TRBD2	TRBJ2-1	TGTGCCAGCAGCCCCCTCTTTCGAGCTAGCGGGGGCGGTGGAGATGAGCAGTTCTTC	CASSPLFRASGGGGDEQFF
-	TRBV10-3	-	TRBJ1-2	TGTGCCATCCGGGGCGGGACGAGGGGCTACACCTTC	CAIRGGTRGYTF
-	TRBV3-1/TRBV3-2	-	TRBJ1-1	TGTGCCAGCAAGGACCTGGGGCTCACTGAAGCTTTCTTT	CASKDLGLTEAFF
-	TRBV6-5	TRBD1	TRBJ1-1	TGTGCCACCATCCGGGACAGGGGGTGGAACACTGAAGCTTTCTTT	CATIRDRGWNTEAFF
-	TRBV6-6	-	TRBJ1-1	TGTGCCAGCAGTCCTAACTGGATGGTGGGCAGGGGATTAAATGAAGCTTTCTTT	CASSPNWMVGRGLNEAFF
-	TRBV10-3	TRBD1	TRBJ1-2	TGTGCCATCACCGCCGACAGGGGAGAGGATGGCTACACCTTC	CAITADRGEDGYTF
once	TRBV9	-	TRBJ1-3	TGTGCCAGCAGCGTAGGGGGCAGGACGTTAGGAAACACCATATATTTT	CASSVGGRTLGNTIYF
-	TRBV3-1/TRBV3-2	TRBD2	TRBJ2-1	TGTGCCAGCAGCCAAGGACTAGCGGGGGGCAAAAATGAGCAGTTCTTC	CASSQGLAGGKNEQFF
-	TRBV28	-	TRBJ2-2	TGTGCCAGCAGGCCCCGGGTGACCGGGGAGCTGTTTTTT	CASRPRVTGELFF
few	TRBV11-2	TRBD1	TRBJ2-6	TGTGCCAGCAGCCGAGTCCGGGACAGTCCCCTCTCTGGGGCCAACGTCCTGACTTTC	CASSRVRDSPLSGANVLTF
-	TRBV19	-	TRBJ2-3	TGTGCCAGTAGTAAAGCCCGAGCAGATACGCAGTATTTT	CASSKARADTQYF
few	TRBV11-3	TRBD2	TRBJ2-1	TGTGCCAGCAGACCATATGCGGGGGGGCCCTACAATGAGCAGTTCTTC	CASRPYAGGPYNEQFF
few	TRBV19	-	TRBJ2-2	TGTGCCAGTAGTATCGCGGGGACGGCGAACACCGGGGAGCTGTTTTTT	CASSIAGTANTGELFF
-	TRBV6-2/TRBV6-3	-	TRBJ1-2	TGTGCCAGCAGCCGCGACAGAAACTATGGCTACACCTTC	CASSRDRNYGYTF
-	TRBV5-3	TRBD2	TRBJ2-1	TGTGCCAGAAGCTTCCCAAAGAGCGGGGGGGCCGGGGAGCAGTTCTTC	CARSFPKSGGAGEQFF
many	TRBV6-5	-	TRBJ1-1	TGTGCCAGCAGTCTCGACATTTTGAACACTGAAGCTTTCTTT	CASSLDILNTEAFF
-	TRBV19	-	TRBJ1-6	TGTGCCAGTAAGCGTCCCCTCCACTTT	CASKRPLHF
few	TRBV28	-	TRBJ2-7	TGTGCCAGCAGTTTCCGGGGAGTCTCCTACGAGCAGTACTTC	CASSFRGVSYEQYF
-	TRBV5-1	TRBD2	TRBJ2-3	TGCGCCAGCACCCTTATAGCGGGGGATACGCAGTATTTT	CASTLIAGDTQYF
once	TRBV12-5	-	TRBJ2-2	TGTGCTAGTGGCGACACCGGGGAGCTGTTTTTT	CASGDTGELFF
-	TRBV30	-	TRBJ1-3	TGTGCCTGCCGGGACCAAAGGGGGAACACCATATATTTT	CACRDQRGNTIYF
-	TRBV29-1	-	TRBJ1-1	TGCAGCGTTACCGAAGGTTGGGGCCTCCTGAACACTGAAGCTTTCTTT	CSVTEGWGLLNTEAFF
-	TRBV27	TRBD1	TRBJ2-7	TGTGCCAGCAGTTTATCGGGACAGGGGATTGGTTACGAGCAGTACTTC	CASSLSGQGIGYEQYF
-	TRBV5-1	TRBD1	TRBJ2-3	TGCGCCAGCAGCGCCAGGACAGGGAGCACAGATACGCAGTATTTT	CASSARTGSTDTQYF
-	TRBV9	TRBD1	TRBJ2-3	TGTGCCAGCAGCGCAGGACAGGGGGCCCCAGATACGCAGTATTTT	CASSAGQGAPDTQYF
-	TRBV4-1	-	TRBJ2-5	TGCGCCAGCAGCCAAGGGGTCTCGGGGAGAGAGACCCAGTACTTC	CASSQGVSGRETQYF
-	TRBV6-1	-	TRBJ2-3	TGTGCCAGCAGTGATCAGGGACTCCTAAAGGTCGATACGCAGTATTTT	CASSDQGLLKVDTQYF
-	TRBV28	TRBD2	TRBJ2-5	TGTGCCAGCAGTTTTCTTGGGGGGGGGAAAGAGACCCAGTACTTC	CASSFLGGGKETQYF
-	TRBV6-2/TRBV6-3	-	TRBJ2-3	TGTGCCAGCAGTTCATTCTACAGGACGAACGATAAGGATACGCAGTATTTT	CASSSFYRTNDKDTQYF
-	TRBV30	TRBD2	TRBJ2-1	TGTGCCTGGAGGCGGGGGGGACATGAGCAGTTCTTC	CAWRRGGHEQFF
-	TRBV4-2	-	TRBJ2-3	TGTGCCAGCAGCCAAGTGAGTGGTAGCGGTGGGACAGATACGCAGTATTTT	CASSQVSGSGGTDTQYF
-	TRBV20-1	TRBD2	TRBJ2-1	TGCAGTGCCAGTAGCGGGCCGGGCAATGAGCAGTTCTTC	CSASSGPGNEQFF